The sequence of this T cell receptor (beta chain) was determined in a study of STAT5B mutations in CD4+ large granular lymphocyte leukemia. Study results and caveats: Main leukemic clonotypes were patient-specific, but more than 20% appeared at low frequency elsewhere. Without putative leukemic clones, patient CD4-sorted repertoires remained more clonal than healthy CD4+ repertoires.

A note on this clone: Its cognate antigen is unknown.

Controls came from buffy coats of healthy blood donors. Sequencing was at survey level. Data came from immunoSEQ multiplex PCR; TCRdb stores just in-frame clones and leaves some out. This table has 45,000 to 55,000 clones, about three quarters appearing once. This CDR3 contains 15 residues. V gave up 5 bases and J gave up 3 bases; unmatched junction bases: 6. CDR1 and CDR2 (germline): KGHSH, LQKENI. What was sequenced was CD4+ T cells from blood buffy coats. This chain joins TRBV18 and TRBJ2-4, with TRBD1 identical over 8 bases. This TCR came from a human donor in good health. DNA of the CDR3: TGTGCCAGCTCATTTGACAGGGGAGGCAAAAACATTCAGTACTTC. Amino acid sequence: CASSFDRGGKNIQYF.